Listed here are 21 T cell receptor beta chains from one sample, sequenced in a study of Ad26.COV2.S vaccination and SARS-CoV-2 variants. Libraries were prepared by immunoSEQ multiplex PCR; TCRdb keeps only in-frame clonotypes and omits some of them. The sample carries 380,000 or so clones, about 89% recorded once. The sample's treatment: 15 to 20 received Ad26.COV2.S at low or high dose, single or two shots; about five received placebo; per-sample allocation not given. Vaccine and placebo recipients were sampled on day 63 after the first injection. Here the sequenced sample was peripheral blood, taken in a trial of Ad26.COV2.S vaccine versus placebo. Source of these receptors: a person between 18 and 60 years old who received the Ad26.COV2.S COVID-19 vaccine or a placebo.

This chain links TRBV29-1 with TRBJ2-3; 7 bases match TRBD2. After removal of 4 bases from V and 3 bases from J, the junction contained 13 bases not matched to a gene. The germline V gene encodes CDR1 SQVTM and CDR2 ANQGSEA. The CDR3 contains 16 residues. CDR3 sequence (DNA): TGCAGCGTTGCGCGGGAGAGTTGGGAGGAAACAGATACGCAGTATTTT. Translation gives CSVARESWEETDTQYF.

This rearrangement joins TRBV19 to TRBJ1-5, with D perhaps matching TRBD1 (6 bases). The CDR3 is 15 residues long. V lost 5 bases and J lost 4, with 15 bases in between. The V gene's germline CDR1 is LNHDA and CDR2 SQIVND (reference sequence). The CDR3 sequence: CASSVSTGWNQPQHF. CDR3 nucleotide sequence: TGTGCCAGTAGTGTATCTACAGGGTGGAATCAGCCCCAGCATTTT.

The chain carries TRBV24-1 and TRBJ2-1, with D possibly matching TRBD1 (5 bases). Trimming shortened V by 2 bases and J by 5 bases, and 18 bases separated the two germline ends. CDR1 is KGHDR and CDR2 is SFDVKD in the germline V gene. The CDR3 has 17 residues. The CDR3 loop is CATSDSEVRQNNNEQFF. In DNA, the CDR3 is TGTGCCACCAGTGATTCTGAGGTACGACAGAACAACAATGAGCAGTTCTTC.

This clone was counted a few times. The chain recombines TRBV13 with TRBJ2-7, with D perhaps TRBD1 (6 bases). This CDR3 region has 14 residues. Germline V gives CDR1 PRHDT, CDR2 FYEKMQ (reference sequence). V lost 2 bases and J lost 5, with 13 bases in between. CDR3 bases: TGTGCCAGCAGCTTAAACTACAGGGACCACGAGCAGTACTTC. Its protein is CASSLNYRDHEQYF.

The rearrangement uses TRBV4-1 and TRBJ1-3; no definite D call. With 1 base removed from V and 8 bases from J, the gap between germline ends came to 9 bases. The V gene's germline CDR1 is MGHRA and CDR2 YSYEKL. The CDR3 is made up of 13 amino acids. The CDR3 coding sequence is TGCGCCAGCAGCCAAGGACGGAGGGACACCATATATTTT. It encodes CASSQGRRDTIYF.

The CDR3 sequence: CASSSGTSGGRTDTQYF. As DNA, the CDR3 is TGTGCCAGCAGCTCCGGGACTAGCGGAGGCCGCACAGATACGCAGTATTTT. This chain joins TRBV13 and TRBJ2-3; 11 bases agree with TRBD2. CDR3 length: 17 amino acids. Germline V gene lookup returns CDR1 PRHDT and CDR2 FYEKMQ (reference sequence). J was trimmed by 1 base and V by 4 bases; bases with no gene match: 7.

The J gene is TRBJ2-7, the V gene TRBV29-1; D ambiguous. This CDR3 is built from 12 residues. Trimming cost V 4 bases and J 4 bases, with 11 bases left between them. Germline-derived CDR1 and CDR2 are SQVTM and ANQGSEA. CDR3 loop: CSVVGQQYEQYF. Here the CDR3 DNA reads TGCAGCGTTGTCGGCCAGCAATACGAGCAGTACTTC.

V usage is TRBV5-1 and J usage is TRBJ2-7; D unclear. Germline CDR1 is SGHRS and CDR2 is YFSETQ. The CDR3 loop spans 13 amino acids. The V end was cut by 1 base, the J end by 3 bases, with 8 bases between. The CDR3 region is CASSLTSHYEQYF. The CDR3, as DNA: TGCGCCAGCAGCTTGACAAGCCACTACGAGCAGTACTTC.

This sequence joins TRBV2 and TRBJ1-4, with 8 bases identical to TRBD1. With V trimmed by 2 bases and J by 4 bases, 9 bases remained unmatched. The germline gives CDR1 SNHLY, CDR2 FYNNEI. This CDR3 contains 17 residues. CDR3 in amino acids: CASSEREVGQVNEKLFF. CDR3 coding DNA: TGTGCCAGCAGTGAACGGGAGGTGGGACAGGTTAATGAAAAACTGTTTTTT. The full variable domain, rest sourced from reference TRBV2 and TRBJ1-4, is EPEVTQTPSHQVTQMGQEVILRCVPISNHLYFYWYRQILGQKVEFLVSFYNNEISEKSEIFDDQFSVERPDGSNFTLKIRSTKLEDSAMYFCASSEREVGQVNEKLFFGSGTQLSVL.

This chain uses TRBV28 with TRBJ2-2, with D possibly being TRBD1 (5 bases). Germline CDR1 and CDR2: MDHEN and SYDVKM. V lost 6 bases and J lost 4, with 15 bases in between. The CDR3 spans 15 residues. CDR3 in amino acids: CASRTAGHPTGELFF. CDR3 DNA sequence: TGTGCCAGCAGAACCGCCGGACACCCCACCGGGGAGCTGTTTTTT.

This chain connects TRBV9 to TRBJ2-1; 9 nucleotides align to TRBD1. There are 15 residues in the CDR3. V dropped 0 bases and J dropped 8; count of bases not matched to a gene: 6. Per germline, CDR1 SGDLS and CDR2 YYNGEE. The CDR3 DNA is TGTGCCAGCAGCGTAGAACGGGACAGGGACTATGAGCAGTTCTTC. This sequence encodes CASSVERDRDYEQFF.

This rearrangement joins TRBV5-4 to TRBJ2-2, with 10 positions matching TRBD2. The CDR3 consists of 17 residues. In germline, CDR1 is SGHNT, CDR2 YYREEE (reference sequence). V shed 0 bases and J 4 bases; nucleotides not matched to a gene: 6. CDR3 amino acids: CASSLAQTSGRTGELFF. CDR3 DNA: TGTGCCAGCAGCTTGGCCCAGACTAGCGGGCGCACCGGGGAGCTGTTTTTT.

V gene TRBV9 combines with J gene TRBJ1-1; TRBD1 is a possible D gene (6 bases). CDR1 and CDR2 from the germline V gene are SGDLS and YYNGEE. The germline V and J ends were trimmed by 0 bases and 3 bases, with 9 bases remaining between them. The CDR3 has 14 residues. The CDR3 region is CASSVGGQHTEAFF. In DNA form, the CDR3 reads TGTGCCAGCAGCGTAGGAGGACAGCACACTGAAGCTTTCTTT.

The chain joins TRBV7-8 to TRBJ1-6; D unclear. V was trimmed by 0 bases and J by 14 bases, leaving 11 bases between them. Germline lookup yields CDR1 SGHVS and CDR2 FQNEAQ. There are 13 residues in the CDR3. The chain's CDR3 is CASSLAGEPSLHF. DNA for the CDR3: TGTGCCAGCAGCTTAGCAGGTGAACCTTCCCTCCACTTT.

The V and J genes are TRBV28 and TRBJ2-2; D is possibly TRBD1 or TRBD2 (6 bases each). This CDR3 is 15 amino acids long. V lost 11 bases and J 4 bases, leaving 20 bases between the germline ends. In germline, CDR1 is MDHEN, CDR2 SYDVKM. The CDR3 region has the DNA TGTGCCGGGAGGAGAAGGGGGGCGGGCACCGGGGAGCTGTTTTTT. Its protein is CAGRRRGAGTGELFF.

The rearrangement uses TRBV6-2 or TRBV6-3 and TRBJ2-5; either TRBD1 or TRBD2 may fit D (5 bases each). The CDR3 runs to 12 residues. Germline CDR1 MNHEY, CDR2 SVGEGT. The ends were cut back, 2 bases at V and 10 bases at J, with 11 bases in the middle. CDR3 sequence (DNA): TGTGCCAGCAGTTACGCCGGGGCCCGCCAGTACTTC. Translation gives CASSYAGARQYF.

V gene TRBV10-1 combines with J gene TRBJ1-4; D uncertain. Trimming removed 0 bases from V and 5 bases from J, with 7 bases in between. From germline, CDR1 is WNHNN and CDR2 SYGVQD (reference sequence). The CDR3 length is 14 residues. CDR3 DNA sequence: TGCGCCAGCAGTGAGTCGAGAGGGAATGAAAAACTGTTTTTT. The encoded protein is CASSESRGNEKLFF.

The rearrangement joins TRBV28 to TRBJ2-7; D gene ambiguous. V lost 4 bases, J lost 0 bases, and 16 bases lay in between. Per germline, CDR1 MDHEN and CDR2 SYDVKM. This CDR3 is built from 16 residues. CDR3 sequence reads: CASSSPHGRSSYEQYF. The CDR3 nucleotides read TGTGCCAGCAGTTCCCCGCACGGTCGGAGCTCCTACGAGCAGTACTTC.

J is TRBJ2-1 and V is TRBV18, with 7 bases that match TRBD2. Germline lookup yields CDR1 KGHSH and CDR2 LQKENI. CDR3 length equals 16 residues. V lost 1 base and J lost 3; bases outside the gene matches: 6. DNA for the CDR3: TGTGCCAGCTCACCACTGGGCGGGAGAGGCTACAATGAGCAGTTCTTC. Encoded protein: CASSPLGGRGYNEQFF.

The V gene is TRBV6-5, the J gene TRBJ2-2, with a tentative D call TRBD1 (5 bases). Germline-derived CDR1 and CDR2 are MNHEY and SVGAGI. This CDR3 is built from 15 residues. The germline V and J ends were trimmed by 10 bases and 5 bases, with 20 bases remaining between them. CDR3 sequence: CATEGKGWTTGELFF. DNA of the CDR3: TGTGCCACTGAAGGGAAGGGTTGGACAACCGGGGAGCTGTTTTTT.

The chain links TRBV18 to TRBJ2-1; 9 positions agree with TRBD2. The CDR3 sequence is 18 residues long. Per the germline V gene, CDR1 is KGHSH and CDR2 is LQKENI. Losses at the gene ends were 3 bases for V and 0 bases for J; bases not matched to a gene: 9. The chain's CDR3 is CASSPTTSGISSYNEQFF. CDR3 DNA sequence: TGTGCCAGCTCACCCACGACTAGCGGTATTAGCTCCTACAATGAGCAGTTCTTC. The full variable domain, rest sourced from reference TRBV18 and TRBJ2-1, is NAGVMQNPRHLVRRRGQEARLRCSPMKGHSHVYWYRQLPEEGLKFMVYLQKENIIDESGMPKERFSAEFPKEGPSILRIQQVVRGDSAAYFCASSPTTSGISSYNEQFFGPGTRLTVL.